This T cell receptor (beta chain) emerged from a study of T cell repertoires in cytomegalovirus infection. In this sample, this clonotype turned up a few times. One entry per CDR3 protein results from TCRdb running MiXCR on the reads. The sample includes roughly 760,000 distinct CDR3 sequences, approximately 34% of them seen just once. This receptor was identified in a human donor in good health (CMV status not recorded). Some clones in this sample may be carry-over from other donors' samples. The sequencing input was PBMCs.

CDR3 residues: CASSERPAGAQAFF. The DNA of the CDR3 is TGTGCCAGCAGTGAACGCCCGGCAGGGGCGCAAGCTTTCTTT. The J gene is TRBJ1-1, the V gene TRBV6-1, with a weak D call TRBD1 (6 bases). CDR1 and CDR2 from the germline V gene are MNHNS and SASEGT. The CDR3 extends over 14 amino acids. Trimming left V 2 bases short and J 9 bases short, with 16 bases between.